These T cell receptor beta chains were read from a single sample in a study of blood T cell repertoires in COVID-19. The repertoire was sequenced with immunoSEQ multiplex PCR; TCRdb's copy has only in-frame clones and lacks some. In the table there are hundreds of thousands of clones, less than 85% of which are singletons. Source material: PBMCs or T cells enriched from blood (not recorded which). These receptors all come from a woman aged 25 to 39 who had been exposed to COVID-19. CDR3s include the opening cysteine and the closing phenylalanine or tryptophan. A D gene is named only where the DNA matches it firmly. Size tells how often a clone was seen (once, few, many) or the class of an expanded clone, and some rows leave it out.

J gene: TRBJ2-7
D gene: TRBD2
V gene: TRBV13
clone size: -
CDR3 DNA: TGTGCCAGCAGCTTAAGACTAGCGGGAGTAGGCTACGAGCAGTACTTC
CDR3 protein: CASSLRLAGVGYEQYF

J gene: TRBJ1-4
D gene: -
V gene: TRBV28
clone size: -
CDR3 DNA: TGTGCCAGCTGCCGGGGAGCTAATGAAAAACTGTTTTTT
CDR3 protein: CASCRGANEKLFF

J gene: TRBJ1-1
D gene: TRBD1
V gene: TRBV5-1
clone size: once
CDR3 DNA: TGCGCCAGCAGCCCAGGGACAGGGGGCTTTGAAACTGAAGCTTTCTTT
CDR3 protein: CASSPGTGGFETEAFF

J gene: TRBJ1-4
D gene: -
V gene: TRBV6-5
clone size: -
CDR3 DNA: TGTGCCAGCAGTTTTCGCAGGTATAATGAAAAACTGTTTTTT
CDR3 protein: CASSFRRYNEKLFF

J gene: TRBJ1-1
D gene: TRBD1
V gene: TRBV30
clone size: once
CDR3 DNA: TGTGCCTGGAGTTCGGGGACAGGGAGCGCTGAAGCTTTCTTT
CDR3 protein: CAWSSGTGSAEAFF

J gene: TRBJ2-4
D gene: TRBD2
V gene: TRBV3-1/TRBV3-2
clone size: -
CDR3 DNA: TGTGCCAGCAGCGGCGGCGGGGGGGTTGGAAACATTCAGTACTTC
CDR3 protein: CASSGGGGVGNIQYF

J gene: TRBJ2-7
D gene: -
V gene: TRBV25-1
clone size: few
CDR3 DNA: TGTGCCAGCAGTGGACAGGAGGCAGGGTTTCTACAGCACTTC
CDR3 protein: CASSGQEAGFLQHF

J gene: TRBJ1-4
D gene: TRBD1
V gene: TRBV28
clone size: few
CDR3 DNA: TGTGCCAGCAGTAATTACAGGGGGGTGGTTGAAAAACTGTTTTTT
CDR3 protein: CASSNYRGVVEKLFF

J gene: TRBJ1-3
D gene: TRBD1
V gene: TRBV9
clone size: -
CDR3 DNA: TGTGCCAGCAGCCCCGGGACAGGGTACGGAAACACCATATATTTT
CDR3 protein: CASSPGTGYGNTIYF

J gene: TRBJ2-7
D gene: TRBD2
V gene: TRBV6-5
clone size: -
CDR3 DNA: TGTGCCAGCAAGAGGGGGACTAGCGGGTTATACGAGCAGTACTTC
CDR3 protein: CASKRGTSGLYEQYF

J gene: TRBJ2-6
D gene: -
V gene: TRBV30
clone size: -
CDR3 DNA: TGTGCCTGGAGCTGGGGAGCCGGGGCCAACGTCCTGACTTTC
CDR3 protein: CAWSWGAGANVLTF

J gene: TRBJ2-1
D gene: -
V gene: TRBV12-3/TRBV12-4
clone size: -
CDR3 DNA: TGTGCCAGCAGTTCAGGGTCGGGCAATGAGCAGTTCTTC
CDR3 protein: CASSSGSGNEQFF

J gene: TRBJ2-5
D gene: TRBD1
V gene: TRBV6-5
clone size: -
CDR3 DNA: TGTGCCAGAGGACAGGGGATAGAACAAGAGACCCAGTACTTC
CDR3 protein: CARGQGIEQETQYF

J gene: TRBJ2-3
D gene: TRBD2
V gene: TRBV7-9
clone size: -
CDR3 DNA: TGTGCCAGCAGCATTAGGCTAGCGGCTAGCACAGATACGCAGTATTTT
CDR3 protein: CASSIRLAASTDTQYF

J gene: TRBJ2-5
D gene: TRBD2
V gene: TRBV5-1
clone size: few
CDR3 DNA: TGCGCCAGCAGCTTGGAATTCCAGCGGGGCGGTTCCCAGTACTTC
CDR3 protein: CASSLEFQRGGSQYF

J gene: TRBJ1-1
D gene: TRBD1
V gene: TRBV9
clone size: -
CDR3 DNA: TGTGCCAGCAGAGGTACAGGGGGCTACACTGAAGCTTTCTTT
CDR3 protein: CASRGTGGYTEAFF

J gene: TRBJ1-2
D gene: -
V gene: TRBV18
clone size: -
CDR3 DNA: TGTGCCAGCTCACCGAGACAGGAAGCTAACTATGGCTACACCTTC
CDR3 protein: CASSPRQEANYGYTF

J gene: TRBJ1-2
D gene: -
V gene: TRBV7-2
clone size: -
CDR3 DNA: TGTGCCAGCAGCTTAGCTGGGGCAGGGGCTTACGGCTACACCTTC
CDR3 protein: CASSLAGAGAYGYTF

J gene: TRBJ2-1
D gene: -
V gene: TRBV21-1
clone size: once
CDR3 DNA: TGTGCCAGCAGCAATTACGGGACACACGTCCTCAATGAGCAGTTCTTC
CDR3 protein: CASSNYGTHVLNEQFF

J gene: TRBJ1-1
D gene: -
V gene: TRBV5-1
clone size: few
CDR3 DNA: TGCGCCAGCAGCTTCAGGGGCGGAAACACTGAAGCTTTCTTT
CDR3 protein: CASSFRGGNTEAFF

J gene: TRBJ1-2
D gene: TRBD1
V gene: TRBV19
clone size: many
CDR3 DNA: TGTGCCAGTAGTATCTTCCGGGACAGGAGCTATGGCTACACCTTC
CDR3 protein: CASSIFRDRSYGYTF

J gene: TRBJ2-2
D gene: TRBD1
V gene: TRBV30
clone size: -
CDR3 DNA: TGTGCCTGGCGTAAAATCGGGACAGGGGCCACCGGGGAGCTGTTTTTT
CDR3 protein: CAWRKIGTGATGELFF

J gene: TRBJ2-7
D gene: -
V gene: TRBV6-5
clone size: -
CDR3 DNA: TGTGCCAGCAGTTACTCGAGGCAGGGGAACGAGCAGTACTTC
CDR3 protein: CASSYSRQGNEQYF

J gene: TRBJ1-1
D gene: -
V gene: TRBV19
clone size: -
CDR3 DNA: TGTGCCAGTAGTACCGGACAAGTACAGAACACTGAAGCTTTCTTT
CDR3 protein: CASSTGQVQNTEAFF

J gene: TRBJ2-7
D gene: -
V gene: TRBV15
clone size: -
CDR3 DNA: TGTGCCACCAGCAGAGATCAACCAGGGATGGATTACGAGCAGTACTTC
CDR3 protein: CATSRDQPGMDYEQYF

J gene: TRBJ2-1
D gene: TRBD2
V gene: TRBV6-5
clone size: -
CDR3 DNA: TGTGCCAGCAACACATATAGGGAAGCGGGAGAAAAATTGATCTTC
CDR3 protein: CASNTYREAGEKLIF

J gene: TRBJ1-2
D gene: TRBD1
V gene: TRBV14
clone size: -
CDR3 DNA: TGTGCCAGCAGCCAAGATGGGGACAGGGATGGCTACACCTTC
CDR3 protein: CASSQDGDRDGYTF

J gene: TRBJ2-2
D gene: TRBD1
V gene: TRBV5-1
clone size: -
CDR3 DNA: TGCGCCAGCAGTTTCGGGACAGGGAACACCGGGGAGCTGTTTTTT
CDR3 protein: CASSFGTGNTGELFF

J gene: TRBJ1-5
D gene: -
V gene: TRBV19
clone size: -
CDR3 DNA: TGTGCCAGTAGTCTGCAGGTAGATCAGCCCCAGCATTTT
CDR3 protein: CASSLQVDQPQHF

J gene: TRBJ1-3
D gene: -
V gene: TRBV14
clone size: once
CDR3 DNA: TGTGCCAGCAGCCCCGGGGGGCTTCGCTCTGGAAACACCATATATTTT
CDR3 protein: CASSPGGLRSGNTIYF

J gene: TRBJ1-2
D gene: TRBD1
V gene: TRBV19
clone size: -
CDR3 DNA: TGTGCCAGTAGTATAGATCTTTCTCCGGGACAGGTGTTGTATGGCTACACCTTC
CDR3 protein: CASSIDLSPGQVLYGYTF

J gene: TRBJ2-6
D gene: TRBD1
V gene: TRBV14
clone size: -
CDR3 DNA: TGTGCCAGCAGCCAAGATGGGACAGGGAGCTCTGGGGCCAACGTCCTGACTTTC
CDR3 protein: CASSQDGTGSSGANVLTF

J gene: TRBJ1-5
D gene: TRBD1
V gene: TRBV28
clone size: -
CDR3 DNA: TGTGCCAGCAGTTTAGGGACAGATAGCAATCAGCCCCAGCATTTT
CDR3 protein: CASSLGTDSNQPQHF